This T cell receptor (beta chain) was identified in a study of identical twins. General observations from the study: Out-of-frame alpha sequences common to twins exhibited an excess of low generation probability. Interpretation of the results relied on cross-sectional statistical analysis and not on following the same donors.

This clonotype was observed a handful of times. Antigen unknown. V shed 0 bases and J 8 bases; nucleotides not matched to a gene: 9. CDR1 LGHNA and CDR2 YNFKEQ come from the germline V gene. This CDR3 region has 17 residues. Template switching added a universal primer site, and cDNA bore unique molecular identifiers. Each CDR3 protein is one row after TCRdb ran MiXCR on the 5' RACE reads. The profile shows fewer than 550,000 distinct CDR3 sequences, roughly 15% of them singletons. The same sample was also studied in work on yellow fever vaccine responses in identical twins. Per that study: As reported, the vaccine T cell response of twins seemed partly convergent and partly personalized.

The receptor was isolated from a woman between 18 and 30 years old in good health. The sequencing sample was made of CD4+ T cells sorted from blood. V usage is TRBV4-2 and J usage is TRBJ2-1; 11 positions match TRBD2. Here the CDR3 reads CASSQDGALAGGDEQFF. In nucleotides, the CDR3 is TGTGCCAGCAGCCAAGATGGTGCCCTAGCGGGGGGCGATGAGCAGTTCTTC.